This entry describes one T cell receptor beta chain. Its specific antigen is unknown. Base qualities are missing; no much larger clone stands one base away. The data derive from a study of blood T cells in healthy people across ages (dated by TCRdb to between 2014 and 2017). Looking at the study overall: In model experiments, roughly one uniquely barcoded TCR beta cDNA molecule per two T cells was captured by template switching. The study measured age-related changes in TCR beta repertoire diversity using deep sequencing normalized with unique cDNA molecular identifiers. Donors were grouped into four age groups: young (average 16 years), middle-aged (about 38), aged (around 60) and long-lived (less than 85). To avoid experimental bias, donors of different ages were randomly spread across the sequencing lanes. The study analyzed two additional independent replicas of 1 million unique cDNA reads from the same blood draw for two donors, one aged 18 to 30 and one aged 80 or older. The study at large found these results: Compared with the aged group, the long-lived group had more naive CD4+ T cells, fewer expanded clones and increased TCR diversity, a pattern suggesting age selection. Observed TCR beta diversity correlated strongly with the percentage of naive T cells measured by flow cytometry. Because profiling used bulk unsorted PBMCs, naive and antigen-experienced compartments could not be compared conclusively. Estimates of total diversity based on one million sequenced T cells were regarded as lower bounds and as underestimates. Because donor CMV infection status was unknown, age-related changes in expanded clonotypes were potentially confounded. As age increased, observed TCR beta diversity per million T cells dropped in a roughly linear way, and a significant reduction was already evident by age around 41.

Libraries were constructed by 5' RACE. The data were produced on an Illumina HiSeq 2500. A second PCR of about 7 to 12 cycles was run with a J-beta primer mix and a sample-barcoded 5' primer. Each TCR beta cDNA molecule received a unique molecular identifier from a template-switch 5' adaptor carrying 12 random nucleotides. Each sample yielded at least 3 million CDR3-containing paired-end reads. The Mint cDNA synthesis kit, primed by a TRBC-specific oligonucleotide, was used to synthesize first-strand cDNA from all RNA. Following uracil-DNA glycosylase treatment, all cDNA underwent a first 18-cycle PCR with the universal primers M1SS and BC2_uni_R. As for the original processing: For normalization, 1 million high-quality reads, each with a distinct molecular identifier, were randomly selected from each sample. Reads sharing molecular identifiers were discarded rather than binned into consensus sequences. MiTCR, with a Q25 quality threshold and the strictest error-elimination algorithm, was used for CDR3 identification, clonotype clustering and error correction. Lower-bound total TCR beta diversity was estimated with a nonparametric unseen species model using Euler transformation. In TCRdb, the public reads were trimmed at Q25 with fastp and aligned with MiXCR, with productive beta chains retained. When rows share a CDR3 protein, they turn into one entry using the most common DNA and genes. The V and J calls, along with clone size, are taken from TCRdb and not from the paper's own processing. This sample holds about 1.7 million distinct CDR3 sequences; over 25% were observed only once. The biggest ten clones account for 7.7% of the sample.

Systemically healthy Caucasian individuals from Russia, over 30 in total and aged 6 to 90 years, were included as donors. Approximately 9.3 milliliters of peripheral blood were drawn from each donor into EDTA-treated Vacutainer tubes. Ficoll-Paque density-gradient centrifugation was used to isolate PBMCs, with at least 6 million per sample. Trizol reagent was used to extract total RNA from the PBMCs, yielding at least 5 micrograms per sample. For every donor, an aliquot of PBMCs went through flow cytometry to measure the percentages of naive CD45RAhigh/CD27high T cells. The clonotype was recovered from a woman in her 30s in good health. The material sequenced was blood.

The CDR3 region reads CASSLARATGELFF. The DNA sequence is TGTGCCAGCAGCTTGGCCCGGGCTACCGGGGAGCTGTTTTTT. The sequence is built from TRBV5-5 and TRBJ2-2, with no confident D gene call. V is pared back by 0 bases and J by 5 bases, with 8 bases lying between the germline termini. The CDR3 has 14 amino acids, counting the end cysteine and phenylalanine. The kept DNA is CDR3 alone, 42 bases in frame from the first base. CDR1 and CDR2 are read off the germline V gene (reference sequence) as SGHKS and YYEKEE.